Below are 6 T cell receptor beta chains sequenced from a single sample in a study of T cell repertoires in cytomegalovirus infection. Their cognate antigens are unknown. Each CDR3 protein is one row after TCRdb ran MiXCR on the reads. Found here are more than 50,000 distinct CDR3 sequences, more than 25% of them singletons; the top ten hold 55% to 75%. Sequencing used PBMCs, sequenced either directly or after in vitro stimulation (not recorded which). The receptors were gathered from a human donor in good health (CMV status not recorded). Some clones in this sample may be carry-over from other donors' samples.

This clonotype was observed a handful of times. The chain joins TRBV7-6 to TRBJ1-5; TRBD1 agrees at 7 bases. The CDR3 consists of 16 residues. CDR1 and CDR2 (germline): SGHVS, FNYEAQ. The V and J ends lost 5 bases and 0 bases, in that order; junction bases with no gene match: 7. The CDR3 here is CASSPGTAYSNQPQHF. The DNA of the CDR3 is TGTGCCAGCAGCCCCGGGACAGCCTATAGCAATCAGCCCCAGCATTTT.

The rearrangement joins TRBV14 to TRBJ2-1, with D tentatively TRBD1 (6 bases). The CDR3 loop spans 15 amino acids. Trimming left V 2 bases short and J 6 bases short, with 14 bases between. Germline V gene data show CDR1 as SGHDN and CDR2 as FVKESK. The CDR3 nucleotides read TGTGCCAGCAGCCAACAAACAGGGACAATCAATGAGCAGTTCTTC. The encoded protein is CASSQQTGTINEQFF.

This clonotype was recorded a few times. The CDR3 is CASSYPARTGGYEQYF. CDR3 DNA sequence: TGTGCCAGCAGTTACCCAGCCCGGACAGGGGGCTACGAGCAGTACTTC. The chain employs TRBV6-6 and TRBJ2-7; the match to TRBD1 covers 10 bases. J was trimmed by 3 bases and V by 2 bases; bases with no gene match: 7. CDR1 and CDR2 (germline): MNHNY, SVGAGI (reference sequence). The CDR3 extends over 16 amino acids.

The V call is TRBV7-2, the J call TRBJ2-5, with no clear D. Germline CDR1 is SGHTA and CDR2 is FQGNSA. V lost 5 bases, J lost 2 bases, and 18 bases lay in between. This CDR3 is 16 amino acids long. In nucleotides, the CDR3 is TGTGCCAGCAGCCCCGCCCCGGGTCGGCTTCAAGAGACCCAGTACTTC. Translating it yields CASSPAPGRLQETQYF. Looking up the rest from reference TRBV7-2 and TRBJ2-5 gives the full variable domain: GAGVSQSPSNKVTEKGKDVELRCDPISGHTALYWYRQSLGQGLEFLIYFQGNSAPDKSGLPSDRFSAERTGGSVSTLTIQRTQQEDSAVYLCASSPAPGRLQETQYFGPGTRLLVL.

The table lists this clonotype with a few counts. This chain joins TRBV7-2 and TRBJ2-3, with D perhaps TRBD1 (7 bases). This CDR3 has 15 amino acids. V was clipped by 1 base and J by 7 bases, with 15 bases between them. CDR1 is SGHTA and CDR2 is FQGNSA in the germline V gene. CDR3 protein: CASSLVGQGGNTQYF. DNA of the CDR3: TGTGCCAGCAGCTTAGTAGGTCAGGGGGGAAATACGCAGTATTTT. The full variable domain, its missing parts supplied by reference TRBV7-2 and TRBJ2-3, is GAGVSQSPSNKVTEKGKDVELRCDPISGHTALYWYRQSLGQGLEFLIYFQGNSAPDKSGLPSDRFSAERTGGSVSTLTIQRTQQEDSAVYLCASSLVGQGGNTQYFGPGTRLTVL.

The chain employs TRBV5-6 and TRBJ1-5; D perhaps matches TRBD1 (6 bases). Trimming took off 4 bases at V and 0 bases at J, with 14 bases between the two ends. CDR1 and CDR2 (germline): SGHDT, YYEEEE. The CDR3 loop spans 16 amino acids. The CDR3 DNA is TGTGCCAGCAGCGTCGGACAGCTGTCTAGCAATCAGCCCCAGCATTTT. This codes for CASSVGQLSSNQPQHF.